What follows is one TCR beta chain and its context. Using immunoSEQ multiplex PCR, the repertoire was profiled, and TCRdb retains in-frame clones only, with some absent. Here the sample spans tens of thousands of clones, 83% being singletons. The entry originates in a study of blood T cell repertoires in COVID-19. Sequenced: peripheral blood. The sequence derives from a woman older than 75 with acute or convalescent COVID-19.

Written as DNA, the CDR3 is TGTGCCAGCAGCTTAGTTAGCGGGAGGGCTAATGAGCAGTTCTTC. As protein: CASSLVSGRANEQFF. The genes are TRBV7-9 and TRBJ2-1, with 11 nucleotides matching TRBD2. V was pared by 1 base and J by 7 bases, with 3 bases of the junction left unmatched. The CDR3 spans 15 residues. Germline CDR1 SEHNR, CDR2 FQNEAQ (reference sequence).